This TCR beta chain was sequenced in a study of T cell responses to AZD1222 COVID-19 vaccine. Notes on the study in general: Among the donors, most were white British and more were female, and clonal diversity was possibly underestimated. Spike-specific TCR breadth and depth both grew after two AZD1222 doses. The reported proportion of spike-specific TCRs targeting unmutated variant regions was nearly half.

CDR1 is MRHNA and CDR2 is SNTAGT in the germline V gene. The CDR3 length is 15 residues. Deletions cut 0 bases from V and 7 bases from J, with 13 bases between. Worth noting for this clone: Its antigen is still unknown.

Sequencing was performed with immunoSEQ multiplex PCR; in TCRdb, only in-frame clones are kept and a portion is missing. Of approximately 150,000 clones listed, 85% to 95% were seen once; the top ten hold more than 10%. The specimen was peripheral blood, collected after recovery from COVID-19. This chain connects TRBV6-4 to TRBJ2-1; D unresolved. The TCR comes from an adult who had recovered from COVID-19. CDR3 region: CASSDSAGPSNEQFF. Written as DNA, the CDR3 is TGTGCCAGCAGTGACTCGGCTGGACCCAGTAATGAGCAGTTCTTC.